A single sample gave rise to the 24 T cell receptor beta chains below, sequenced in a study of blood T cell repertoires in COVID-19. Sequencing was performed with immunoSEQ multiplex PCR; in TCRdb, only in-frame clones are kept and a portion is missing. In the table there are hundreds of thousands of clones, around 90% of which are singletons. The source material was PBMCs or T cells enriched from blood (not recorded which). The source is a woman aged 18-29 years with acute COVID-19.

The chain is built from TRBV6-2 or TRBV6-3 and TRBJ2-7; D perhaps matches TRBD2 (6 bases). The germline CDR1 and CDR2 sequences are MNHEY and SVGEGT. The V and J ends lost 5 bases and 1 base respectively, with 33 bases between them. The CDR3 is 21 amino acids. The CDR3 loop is CASSLTYLDYSMTSLSYEQYF. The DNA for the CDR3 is TGTGCCAGCAGTCTAACCTACCTGGACTACAGCATGACTAGTTTGTCCTACGAGCAGTACTTC.

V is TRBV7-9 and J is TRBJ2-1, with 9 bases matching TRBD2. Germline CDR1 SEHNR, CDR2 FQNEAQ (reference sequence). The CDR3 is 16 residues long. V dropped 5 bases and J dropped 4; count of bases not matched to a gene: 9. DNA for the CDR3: TGTGCCAGCAGCATCCCCGGGACTAGCCATTACAATGAGCAGTTCTTC. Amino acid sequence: CASSIPGTSHYNEQFF.

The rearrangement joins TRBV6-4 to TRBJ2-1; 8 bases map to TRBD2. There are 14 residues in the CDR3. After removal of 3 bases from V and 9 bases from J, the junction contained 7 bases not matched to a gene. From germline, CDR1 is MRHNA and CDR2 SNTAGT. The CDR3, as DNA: TGTGCCAGCAGTGAGCGTTCCGGGAGGGGTGAGCAGTTCTTC. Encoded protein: CASSERSGRGEQFF.

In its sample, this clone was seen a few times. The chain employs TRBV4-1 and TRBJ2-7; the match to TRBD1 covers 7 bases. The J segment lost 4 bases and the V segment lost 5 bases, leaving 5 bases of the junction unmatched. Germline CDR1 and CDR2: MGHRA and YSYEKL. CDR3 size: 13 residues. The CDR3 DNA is TGCGCCAGCAGCGAGGGACAGATGTACGAGCAGTACTTC. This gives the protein CASSEGQMYEQYF.

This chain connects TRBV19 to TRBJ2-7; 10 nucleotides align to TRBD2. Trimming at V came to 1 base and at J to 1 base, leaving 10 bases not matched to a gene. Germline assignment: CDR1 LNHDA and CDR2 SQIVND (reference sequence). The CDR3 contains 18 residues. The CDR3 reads CASSIAVSGRPTSYEQYF. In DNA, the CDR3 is TGTGCCAGTAGTATAGCAGTTAGCGGGAGGCCAACATCCTACGAGCAGTACTTC.

CDR3 sequence: CASSISPGELFF. The CDR3, as DNA: TGTGCCAGTAGTATAAGCCCCGGGGAGCTGTTTTTT. The V and J genes are TRBV19 and TRBJ2-2; the D is unclear. Germline values: CDR1 LNHDA, CDR2 SQIVND (reference sequence). The CDR3 loop spans 12 amino acids. The V end lost 2 bases, the J end lost 6 bases, and 4 bases lay between the germline ends.

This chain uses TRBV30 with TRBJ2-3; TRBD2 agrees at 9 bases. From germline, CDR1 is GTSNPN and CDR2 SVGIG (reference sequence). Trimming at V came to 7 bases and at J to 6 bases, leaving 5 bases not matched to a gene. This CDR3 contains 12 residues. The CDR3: CAFDSGSDTQYF. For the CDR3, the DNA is TGTGCCTTTGATAGCGGGAGTGATACGCAGTATTTT.

The CDR3 protein is CASSLHRRPDEKLFF. CDR3 in DNA: TGTGCCAGCAGCTTGCACAGGCGACCGGATGAAAAACTGTTTTTT. The chain links TRBV7-2 to TRBJ1-4, with a tentative D call TRBD1 (5 bases). With 3 bases removed from V and 6 bases from J, the gap between germline ends came to 14 bases. The CDR3 length is 15 residues. Looked up from germline, CDR1 is SGHTA and CDR2 is FQGNSA.

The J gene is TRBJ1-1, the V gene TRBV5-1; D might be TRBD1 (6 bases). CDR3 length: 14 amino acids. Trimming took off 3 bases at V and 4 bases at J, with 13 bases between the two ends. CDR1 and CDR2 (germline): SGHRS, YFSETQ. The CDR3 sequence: CASSSGTTITEAFF. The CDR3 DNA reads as TGCGCCAGCAGCTCCGGGACAACCATCACTGAAGCTTTCTTT.

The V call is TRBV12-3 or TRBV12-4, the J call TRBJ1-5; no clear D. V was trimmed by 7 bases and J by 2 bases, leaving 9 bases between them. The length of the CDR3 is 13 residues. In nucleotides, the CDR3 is TGTGCCAGCACCCGCGGCGGCAATCAGCCCCAGCATTTT. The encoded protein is CASTRGGNQPQHF.

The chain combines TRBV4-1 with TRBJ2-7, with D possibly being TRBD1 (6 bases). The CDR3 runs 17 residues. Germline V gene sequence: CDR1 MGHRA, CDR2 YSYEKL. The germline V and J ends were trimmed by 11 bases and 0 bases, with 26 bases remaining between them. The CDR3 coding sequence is TGCGCCTCCCTATCCGGCCCGAGGGGGATCCCCTCCTACGAGCAGTACTTC. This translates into CASLSGPRGIPSYEQYF.

The CDR3 protein is CATGTGGAGSGELFF. The DNA of the CDR3 is TGCGCCACCGGGACAGGGGGCGCCGGTTCTGGGGAGCTGTTTTTT. The genes are TRBV5-1 and TRBJ2-2; 12 nucleotides match TRBD1. Germline assignment: CDR1 SGHRS and CDR2 YFSETQ. There are 15 residues in the CDR3. The V gene end was trimmed by 9 bases and the J gene end by 8 bases; junction bases not matched to a gene: 11.

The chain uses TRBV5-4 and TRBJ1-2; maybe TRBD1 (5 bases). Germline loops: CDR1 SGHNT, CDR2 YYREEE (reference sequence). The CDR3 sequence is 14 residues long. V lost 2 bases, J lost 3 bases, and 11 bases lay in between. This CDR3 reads CASSFGGGDYGYTF. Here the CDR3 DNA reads TGTGCCAGCAGCTTCGGGGGTGGGGACTATGGCTACACCTTC.

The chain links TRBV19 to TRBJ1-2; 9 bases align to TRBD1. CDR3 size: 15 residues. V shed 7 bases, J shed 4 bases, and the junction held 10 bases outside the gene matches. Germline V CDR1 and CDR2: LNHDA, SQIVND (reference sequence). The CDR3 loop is CASISTGGHGYGYTF. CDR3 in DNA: TGTGCCAGTATTTCCACAGGGGGCCACGGCTATGGCTACACCTTC. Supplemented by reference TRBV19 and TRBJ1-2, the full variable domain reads DGGITQSPKYLFRKEGQNVTLSCEQNLNHDAMYWYRQDPGQGLRLIYYSQIVNDFQKGDIAEGYSVSREKKESFPLTVTSAQKNPTAFYLCASISTGGHGYGYTFGSGTRLTVV.

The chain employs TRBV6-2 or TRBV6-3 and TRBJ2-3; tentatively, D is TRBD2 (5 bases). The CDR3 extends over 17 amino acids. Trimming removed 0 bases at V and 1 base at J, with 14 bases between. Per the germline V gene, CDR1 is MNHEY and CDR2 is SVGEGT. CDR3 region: CASSYSTRARGTDTQYF. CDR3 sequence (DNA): TGTGCCAGCAGTTACTCGACCAGAGCGAGGGGCACAGATACGCAGTATTTT.

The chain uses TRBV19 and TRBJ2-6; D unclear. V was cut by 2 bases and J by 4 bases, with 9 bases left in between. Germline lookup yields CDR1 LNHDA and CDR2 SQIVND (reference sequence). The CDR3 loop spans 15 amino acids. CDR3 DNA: TGTGCCAGTAGTATACAGAGGTCCGGGGCCAACGTCCTGACTTTC. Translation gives CASSIQRSGANVLTF. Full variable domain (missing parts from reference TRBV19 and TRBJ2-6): DGGITQSPKYLFRKEGQNVTLSCEQNLNHDAMYWYRQDPGQGLRLIYYSQIVNDFQKGDIAEGYSVSREKKESFPLTVTSAQKNPTAFYLCASSIQRSGANVLTFGAGSRLTVL.

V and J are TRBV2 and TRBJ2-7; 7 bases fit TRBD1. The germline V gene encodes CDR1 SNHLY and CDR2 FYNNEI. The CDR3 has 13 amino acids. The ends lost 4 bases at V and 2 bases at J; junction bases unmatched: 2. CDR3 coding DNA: TGTGCCAGCAGTGGGGACAGTCCCTACGAGCAGTACTTC. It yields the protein CASSGDSPYEQYF.

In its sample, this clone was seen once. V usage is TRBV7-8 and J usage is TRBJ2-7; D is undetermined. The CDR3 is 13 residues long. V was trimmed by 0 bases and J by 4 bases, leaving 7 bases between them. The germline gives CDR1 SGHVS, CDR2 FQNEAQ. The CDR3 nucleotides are TGTGCCAGCAGCTTAGCCCAGAATTACGAGCAGTACTTC. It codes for CASSLAQNYEQYF.

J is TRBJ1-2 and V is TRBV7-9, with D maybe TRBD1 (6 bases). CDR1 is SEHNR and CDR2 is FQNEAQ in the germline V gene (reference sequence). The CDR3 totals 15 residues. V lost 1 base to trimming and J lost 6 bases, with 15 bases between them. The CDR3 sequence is CASSLVFGGRDGYTF. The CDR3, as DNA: TGTGCCAGCAGCTTAGTCTTCGGGGGGCGCGATGGCTACACCTTC.

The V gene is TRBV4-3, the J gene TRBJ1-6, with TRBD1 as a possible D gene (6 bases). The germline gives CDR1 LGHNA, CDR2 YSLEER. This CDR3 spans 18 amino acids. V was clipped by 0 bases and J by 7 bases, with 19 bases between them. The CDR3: CASSQDRTSGGPNSPLHF. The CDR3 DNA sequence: TGCGCCAGCAGCCAAGACCGTACCTCCGGGGGGCCAAATTCACCCCTCCACTTT.

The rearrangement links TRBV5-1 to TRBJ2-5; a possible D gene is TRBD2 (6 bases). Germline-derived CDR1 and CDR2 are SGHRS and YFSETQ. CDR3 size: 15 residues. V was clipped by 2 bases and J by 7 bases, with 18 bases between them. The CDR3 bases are TGCGCCAGCAGCTTTGGAGGGGCCGGGGAAGGGACCCAGTACTTC. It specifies CASSFGGAGEGTQYF.

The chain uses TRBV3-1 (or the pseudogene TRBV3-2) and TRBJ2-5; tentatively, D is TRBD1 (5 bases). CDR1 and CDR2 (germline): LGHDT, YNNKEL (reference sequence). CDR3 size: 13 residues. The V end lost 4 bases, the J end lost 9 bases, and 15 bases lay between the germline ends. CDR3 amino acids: CASSRGEAGAQYF. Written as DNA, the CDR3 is TGTGCCAGCAGCCGGGGCGAGGCTGGGGCCCAGTACTTC.

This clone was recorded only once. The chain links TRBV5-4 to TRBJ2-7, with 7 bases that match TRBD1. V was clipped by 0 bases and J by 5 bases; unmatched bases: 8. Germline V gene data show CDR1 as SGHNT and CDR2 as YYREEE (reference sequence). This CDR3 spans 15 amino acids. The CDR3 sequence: CASSLAGRGYDEQYF. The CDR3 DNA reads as TGTGCCAGCAGCTTGGCTGGCAGGGGGTATGACGAGCAGTACTTC.

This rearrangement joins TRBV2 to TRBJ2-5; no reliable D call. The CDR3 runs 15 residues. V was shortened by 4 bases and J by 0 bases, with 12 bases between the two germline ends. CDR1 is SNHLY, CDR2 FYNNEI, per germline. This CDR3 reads CASSGGYRYQETQYF. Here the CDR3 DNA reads TGTGCCAGCAGTGGAGGATACCGGTACCAAGAGACCCAGTACTTC.